A selection of T cell receptor beta chains follows, all from one sample in a study of T cells in Graves' hyperthyroidism and ophthalmopathy. TCRdb re-called the multiplex PCR reads through MiXCR, storing one row per CDR3 protein. The sample lists roughly 510,000 distinct CDR3 sequences; over 35% were seen once. The sequencing input was peripheral blood or thyroid tissue (not recorded which). These receptors all come from an adult woman with Graves' disease, either hyperthyroidism or ophthalmopathy (not recorded which). The CDR3 runs from the conserved cysteine through the conserved F or W. The D gene is left open where the match is weak. Some rows mark clone size as missing; the rest say once, few, many or name a class of expanded clone.

TRBV7-9	-	-	TRBJ1-2	CASSLEGGSGNTF	TGTGCCAGCAGCTTAGAGGGAGGATCTGGAAACACCTTC
TRBV19	-	-	TRBJ1-5	CASSGLSGANSNQPQHF	TGTGCCAGTAGCGGACTCTCCGGGGCCAACAGCAATCAGCCCCAGCATTTT
TRBV10-3	-	-	TRBJ1-2	CAITPLVDYGYTF	TGTGCCATCACCCCTTTAGTGGACTATGGCTACACCTTC
TRBV29-1	-	many	TRBJ1-3	CSVEDWKGDSGNTIYF	TGCAGCGTTGAAGATTGGAAAGGAGACTCTGGAAACACCATATATTTT
TRBV6-1	-	-	TRBJ1-6	CASSEGGDSPLHF	TGTGCCAGCAGTGAGGGGGGAGATTCACCCCTCCACTTT
TRBV7-9	-	few	TRBJ1-2	CASSRSGTSPGPGYTF	TGTGCCAGCAGCAGATCCGGGACATCTCCTGGGCCTGGCTACACCTTC
TRBV12-3/TRBV12-4	-	many	TRBJ2-7	CASSPKDSDSYEQYF	TGTGCCAGCAGTCCGAAGGACAGTGATTCCTACGAGCAGTACTTC
TRBV5-6	TRBD2	-	TRBJ2-7	CASSLASGVYEQYF	TGTGCCAGCAGTTTGGCTAGCGGGGTCTACGAGCAGTACTTC
TRBV5-1	-	-	TRBJ1-1	CASSLTGTSGQAFF	TGCGCCAGCAGCCTTACAGGGACCTCCGGACAAGCTTTCTTT
TRBV2	TRBD1	-	TRBJ1-1	CASSALQGARNTEAFF	TGTGCCAGCAGTGCGTTACAGGGGGCAAGGAACACTGAAGCTTTCTTT
TRBV7-9	-	-	TRBJ2-7	CASSPQIYEQYF	TGTGCCAGCAGCCCCCAGATATACGAGCAGTACTTC
TRBV9	-	many	TRBJ1-5	CASSVDGVSNQPQHF	TGTGCCAGCAGCGTAGACGGGGTTAGCAATCAGCCCCAGCATTTT
TRBV19	-	many	TRBJ1-2	CASSMRGGLFLNGYTF	TGTGCCAGTAGTATGAGGGGGGGCCTCTTCTTGAATGGCTACACCTTC
TRBV2	-	-	TRBJ2-7	CASSPRTVSYEQYF	TGTGCCAGCAGCCCCCGGACAGTGTCCTACGAGCAGTACTTC
TRBV7-2	-	-	TRBJ1-2	CASSPRSRVVYGYTF	TGTGCCAGCAGCCCACGCTCGCGGGTGGTCTATGGCTACACCTTC
TRBV14	-	once	TRBJ2-7	CASSQGLGRGVPYEQYF	TGTGCCAGCAGCCAAGGCCTAGGCAGGGGGGTCCCCTACGAGCAGTACTTC
TRBV7-2	-	many	TRBJ2-1	CASSLGQNNEQFF	TGTGCCAGCAGCTTAGGACAGAACAATGAGCAGTTCTTC
TRBV2	TRBD2	many	TRBJ2-2	CASSDGSASGSLGELFF	TGTGCCAGCAGTGACGGTTCAGCTAGCGGGAGTCTCGGGGAGCTGTTTTTT
TRBV20-1	TRBD1	many	TRBJ2-7	CSAGQGATSYEQYF	TGCAGTGCGGGACAGGGGGCTACATCCTACGAGCAGTACTTC
TRBV10-3	TRBD1	-	TRBJ1-5	CASREQGKPQHF	TGTGCCAGCAGAGAACAGGGGAAGCCCCAGCATTTT
TRBV2	-	-	TRBJ1-1	CASSEFGGRLF	TGTGCCAGCAGTGAATTTGGGGGCCGGCTTTTT
TRBV7-9	-	-	TRBJ1-1	CASSLKGPEAFF	TGTGCCAGCAGCTTAAAGGGGCCTGAAGCTTTCTTT
TRBV5-4	TRBD1	many	TRBJ1-2	CASRAPGTGTGGYTF	TGTGCCAGCAGAGCACCCGGGACAGGGACAGGTGGCTACACCTTC
TRBV25-1	-	many	TRBJ2-2	CASSGQDGTGELFF	TGTGCCAGCAGTGGACAGGATGGCACCGGGGAGCTGTTTTTT
TRBV7-9	TRBD1	few	TRBJ1-2	CASSPFGSGQGEGYTF	TGTGCCAGCAGTCCGTTCGGATCGGGACAGGGTGAGGGCTACACCTTC
TRBV7-9	-	-	TRBJ2-7	CASSHRDEDEQYF	TGTGCCAGCAGCCACCGGGACGAAGACGAGCAGTACTTC
TRBV15	TRBD1	-	TRBJ1-1	CATSTGQYTEAFF	TGTGCCACCAGCACGGGACAGTACACTGAAGCTTTCTTT
TRBV6-4	-	-	TRBJ1-5	CASSDQWGQPQHF	TGTGCCAGCAGTGATCAGTGGGGACAGCCCCAGCATTTT
TRBV9	TRBD1	-	TRBJ1-2	CASSVAPGGNYGYTF	TGTGCCAGCAGCGTAGCTCCAGGGGGAAACTATGGCTACACCTTC
TRBV7-2	-	-	TRBJ2-2	CASRGGTNTGELFF	TGTGCCAGCAGGGGGGGCACGAACACCGGGGAGCTGTTTTTT
TRBV7-9	TRBD2	few	TRBJ2-7	CASSQRDPYEQYF	TGTGCCAGCTCACAGCGGGACCCCTACGAGCAGTACTTC